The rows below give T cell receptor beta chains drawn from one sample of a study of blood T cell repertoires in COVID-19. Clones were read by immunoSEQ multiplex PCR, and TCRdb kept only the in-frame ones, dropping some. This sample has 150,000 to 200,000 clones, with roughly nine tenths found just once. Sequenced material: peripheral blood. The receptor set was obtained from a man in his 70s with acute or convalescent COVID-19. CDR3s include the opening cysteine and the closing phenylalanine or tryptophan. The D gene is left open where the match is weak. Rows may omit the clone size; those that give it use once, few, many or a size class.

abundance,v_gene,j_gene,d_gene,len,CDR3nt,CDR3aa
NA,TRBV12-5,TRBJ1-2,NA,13,TGTGCTAGTGCCCTCCGAGGAGAGGAAGGCTACACCTTC,CASALRGEEGYTF
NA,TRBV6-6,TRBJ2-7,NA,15,TGTGCCAGCAGTACACACCAGGGCTCTCCCTACGAGCAGTACTTC,CASSTHQGSPYEQYF
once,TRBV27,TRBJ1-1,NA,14,TGTGCCAGCAGTTTAGTGGTCAGGGGCACTGAAGCTTTCTTT,CASSLVVRGTEAFF
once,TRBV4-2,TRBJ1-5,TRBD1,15,TGTGCCAGCAGCGTCCGGGACAGGGCTACTCAGCCCCAGCATTTT,CASSVRDRATQPQHF
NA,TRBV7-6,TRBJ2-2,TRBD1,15,TGTGCCAGCAGCTCTAGGACAGGGAACACCGGGGAGCTGTTTTTT,CASSSRTGNTGELFF
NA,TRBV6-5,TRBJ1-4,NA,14,TGTGCCAGCAGTTACTCAGGGGTACAGGAAAAACTGTTTTTT,CASSYSGVQEKLFF
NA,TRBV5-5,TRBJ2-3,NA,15,TGTGCCAGCAGCTTGGGGCCCGGGGTGACAGATACGCAGTATTTT,CASSLGPGVTDTQYF
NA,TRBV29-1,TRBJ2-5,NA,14,TGCAGCGCCACACGCCGGGGTTATCAAGAGACCCAGTACTTC,CSATRRGYQETQYF
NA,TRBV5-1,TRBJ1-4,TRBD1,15,TGCGCCAGCAGCTTACAGGGGGCTCCTAATGAAAAACTGTTTTTT,CASSLQGAPNEKLFF
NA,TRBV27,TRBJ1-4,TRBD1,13,TGTGCCAGCAGTTTATCCACAGGGGGAAAACTGTTTTTT,CASSLSTGGKLFF
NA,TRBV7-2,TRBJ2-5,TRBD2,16,TGTGCCAGCAGCCCAGAGCCACTAGCGGGGCAAGAGACCCAGTACTTC,CASSPEPLAGQETQYF
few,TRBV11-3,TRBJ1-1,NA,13,TGTGCCAGCGGGAAGGGGTTTAGCACTGAAGCTTTCTTT,CASGKGFSTEAFF
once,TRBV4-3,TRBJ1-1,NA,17,TGCGCCAGCAGCCAAGATTTCATCGGGGTCCGGAGAACTGAAGCTTTCTTT,CASSQDFIGVRRTEAFF
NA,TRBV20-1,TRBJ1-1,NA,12,TGCAGTGCTAGTCAGGGCTACACTGAAGCTTTCTTT,CSASQGYTEAFF
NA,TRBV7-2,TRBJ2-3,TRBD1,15,TGTGCCAGCAGCTCAACAGGGGTGGTAACAGATACGCAGTATTTT,CASSSTGVVTDTQYF
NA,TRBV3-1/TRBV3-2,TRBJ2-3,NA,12,TGTGCCAGCAGCCTCCACACAGATACGCAGTATTTT,CASSLHTDTQYF
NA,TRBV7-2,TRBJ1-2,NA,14,TGTGCCAGCAGCGCGACACAGGGAGAGGATGGCTACACCTTC,CASSATQGEDGYTF
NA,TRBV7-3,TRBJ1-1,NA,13,TGTGCCAGCAGCTTAAGAGGTAGGACTGAAGCTTTCTTT,CASSLRGRTEAFF
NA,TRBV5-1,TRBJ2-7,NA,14,TGCGCCAGCAGCGGCTCCGGGACTGACTACGAGCAGTACTTC,CASSGSGTDYEQYF
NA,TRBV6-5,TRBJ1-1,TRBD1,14,TGTGCCAGCAGGTCGACAGGGTGGGACACTGAAGCTTTCTTT,CASRSTGWDTEAFF
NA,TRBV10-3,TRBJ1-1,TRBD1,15,TGTGCCATCAGCGGCAGACAGGGATTGAACACTGAAGCTTTCTTT,CAISGRQGLNTEAFF
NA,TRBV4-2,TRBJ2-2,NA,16,TGTGCCAGCAGCCAACCGGCAGGGGGGAGCACCGGGGAGCTGTTTTTT,CASSQPAGGSTGELFF
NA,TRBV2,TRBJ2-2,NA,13,TGTGCCAGCAGTTTCATGAACACCGGGGAGCTGTTTTTT,CASSFMNTGELFF
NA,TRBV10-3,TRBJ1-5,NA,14,TGTGCCACCGTACAGGGTTTAAGCAATCAGCCCCAGCATTTT,CATVQGLSNQPQHF
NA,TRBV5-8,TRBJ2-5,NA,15,TGTGCCAGCAGCACCGGGTCCGAGGGAGAAGAGACCCAGTACTTC,CASSTGSEGEETQYF
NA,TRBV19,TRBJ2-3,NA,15,TGTGCCAGTAGTATAGATAAGGGGCGGACAGATACGCAGTATTTT,CASSIDKGRTDTQYF
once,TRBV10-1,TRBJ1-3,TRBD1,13,TGCGCCAGCGGGGACAGGGCTGGAAACACCATATATTTT,CASGDRAGNTIYF
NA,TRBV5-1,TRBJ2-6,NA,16,TGCGCCAGCAGCATGGGTCTTAGCGCTGGGGCCAACGTCCTGACTTTC,CASSMGLSAGANVLTF
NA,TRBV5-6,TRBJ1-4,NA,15,TGTGCCAGCAACCGTAGGACGGGGAGTAATGAAAAACTGTTTTTT,CASNRRTGSNEKLFF
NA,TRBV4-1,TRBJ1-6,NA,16,TGCGCCAGCAGCCAAGATCTTACAGGGAATTATTCACCCCTCCACTTT,CASSQDLTGNYSPLHF
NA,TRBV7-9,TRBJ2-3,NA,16,TGTGCCAGCAGCTTAAGGTGGGACACCGGCACAGATACGCAGTATTTT,CASSLRWDTGTDTQYF
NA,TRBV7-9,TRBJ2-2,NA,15,TGTGCCAGCAGCTTAAACCTCGGGGGCACCGGGGAGCTGTTTTTT,CASSLNLGGTGELFF
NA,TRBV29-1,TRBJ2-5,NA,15,TGCAGCGTTGTCCTCAATAGAGGGAGGCCGGAGACCCAGTACTTC,CSVVLNRGRPETQYF
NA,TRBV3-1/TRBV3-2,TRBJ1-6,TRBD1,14,TGTGCCAGCAGCCAAAAGGGGGCGGGATCACCCCTCCACTTT,CASSQKGAGSPLHF
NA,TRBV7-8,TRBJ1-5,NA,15,TGTGCCAGCAGCTTAGTAGGGGCTGGGGATCAGCCCCAGCATTTT,CASSLVGAGDQPQHF
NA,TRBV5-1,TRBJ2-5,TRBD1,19,TGCGCCAGCAGCTTGGAGGGATCCCGGCACAGGGGCTTTCAAGAGACCCAGTACTTC,CASSLEGSRHRGFQETQYF
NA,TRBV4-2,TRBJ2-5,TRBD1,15,TGTGCCAGCAGCCAAGATTACAGGGGGGTGGAGACCCAGTACTTC,CASSQDYRGVETQYF
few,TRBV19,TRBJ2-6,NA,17,TGTGCCAGTAGTAGGCGGGTGGTGGTGGCTGGGGCCAACGTCCTGACTTTC,CASSRRVVVAGANVLTF
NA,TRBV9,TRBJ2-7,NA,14,TGTGCCAGCAACTTTGACGGGAGATCCTACGAGCAGTACTTC,CASNFDGRSYEQYF
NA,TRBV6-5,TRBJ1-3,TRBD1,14,TGTGCCAGCAGAAGAGGGGGCGAAGAAAACACCATATATTTT,CASRRGGEENTIYF
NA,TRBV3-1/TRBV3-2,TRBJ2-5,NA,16,TGTGCCAGCAGCCCAAGCGGGCGCGGCGGGCAAGAGACCCAGTACTTC,CASSPSGRGGQETQYF
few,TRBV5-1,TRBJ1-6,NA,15,TGCGCCAGCAGACAGTACAGCTCCTATAATTCACCCCTCCACTTT,CASRQYSSYNSPLHF
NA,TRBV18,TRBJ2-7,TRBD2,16,TGTGCCAGCTCACCACCCAGTTCGCGGGGGGCCTACGAGCAGTACTTC,CASSPPSSRGAYEQYF
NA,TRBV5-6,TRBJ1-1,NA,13,TGTGCCAGCAGCTTCACCGTAGACACTGAAGCTTTCTTT,CASSFTVDTEAFF